A single sample gave rise to the 2 T cell receptor beta chains below, sequenced in a study of CXCR3-negative and CXCR3-positive naive CD8 T cells. Findings and limits, study-wide: Naive cells positive for CXCR3 carried more hydrophobic TRB CDR3s than CXCR3-negative ones.

cDNA libraries for TRB were generated by 5' RACE incorporating UMI labels. TCRdb processed the 5' RACE reads again and assigns one entry to each CDR3 protein, with no DNA. The table lists about 63,000 distinct CDR3 sequences. These receptors' antigens are unknown. Sequencing was carried out using naive CXCR3+ CD8+ T cells from blood. The subset: CD45RO-CCR7+CD27+CD95- naive CD8+ T cells expressing CXCR3 (TNR3+). The origin of the receptors is a human donor in good health. Some clones in this sample may be carry-over from other donors' samples.

CDR3 sequence reads: CSVEDLTPTQYF. V gene TRBV29-1 combines with J gene TRBJ2-7. This CDR3 spans 12 amino acids. The germline V gene has CDR1 SQVTM and CDR2 ANQGSEA.

The rearrangement links TRBV29-1 to TRBJ1-1; TCRdb's assignment of TRBD1 cannot be checked, as there is no DNA. This CDR3 spans 14 amino acids. Germline CDR1 is SQVTM and CDR2 is ANQGSEA. CDR3 sequence reads: CSVQTGTANTEAFF.